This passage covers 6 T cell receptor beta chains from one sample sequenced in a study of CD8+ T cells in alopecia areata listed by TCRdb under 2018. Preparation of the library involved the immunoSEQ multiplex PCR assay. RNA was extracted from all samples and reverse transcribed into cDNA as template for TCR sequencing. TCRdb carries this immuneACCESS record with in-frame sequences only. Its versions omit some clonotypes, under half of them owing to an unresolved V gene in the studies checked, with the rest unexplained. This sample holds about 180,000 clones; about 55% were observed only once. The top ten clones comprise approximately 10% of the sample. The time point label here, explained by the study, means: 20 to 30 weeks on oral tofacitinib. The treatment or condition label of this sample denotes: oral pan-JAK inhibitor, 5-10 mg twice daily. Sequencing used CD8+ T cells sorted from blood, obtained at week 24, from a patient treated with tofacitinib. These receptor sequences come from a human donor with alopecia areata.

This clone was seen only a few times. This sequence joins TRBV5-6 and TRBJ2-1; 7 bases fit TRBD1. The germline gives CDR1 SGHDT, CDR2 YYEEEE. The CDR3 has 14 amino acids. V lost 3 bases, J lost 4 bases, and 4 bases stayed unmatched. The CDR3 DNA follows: TGTGCCAGCAGCTACGACAGGGATTACAATGAGCAGTTCTTC. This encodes CASSYDRDYNEQFF. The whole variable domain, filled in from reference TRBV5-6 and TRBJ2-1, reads DAGVTQSPTHLIKTRGQQVTLRCSPKSGHDTVSWYQQALGQGPQFIFQYYEEEERQRGNFPDRFSGHQFPNYSSELNVNALLLGDSALYLCASSYDRDYNEQFFGPGTRLTVL.

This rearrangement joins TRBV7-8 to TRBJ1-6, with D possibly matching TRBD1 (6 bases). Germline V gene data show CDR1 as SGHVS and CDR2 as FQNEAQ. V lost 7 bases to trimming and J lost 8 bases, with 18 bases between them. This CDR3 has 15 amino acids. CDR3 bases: TGTGCCAGCACTCCACTCAGGGGAGGGGATTCACCCCTCCACTTT. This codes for CASTPLRGGDSPLHF.

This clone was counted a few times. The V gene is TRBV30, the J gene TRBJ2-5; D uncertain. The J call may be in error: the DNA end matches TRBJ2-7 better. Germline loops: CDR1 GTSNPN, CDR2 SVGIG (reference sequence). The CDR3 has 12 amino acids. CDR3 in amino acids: CAWSVRRYEQYF. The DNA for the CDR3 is TGTGCCTGGAGTGTACGGCGCTACGAGCAGTACTTC.

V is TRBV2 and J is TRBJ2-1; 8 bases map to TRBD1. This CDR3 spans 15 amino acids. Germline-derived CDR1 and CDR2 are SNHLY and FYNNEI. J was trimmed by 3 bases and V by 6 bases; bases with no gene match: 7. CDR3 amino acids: CASRYPGQVYNEQFF. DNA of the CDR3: TGTGCCAGCAGGTATCCGGGACAGGTCTACAATGAGCAGTTCTTC.

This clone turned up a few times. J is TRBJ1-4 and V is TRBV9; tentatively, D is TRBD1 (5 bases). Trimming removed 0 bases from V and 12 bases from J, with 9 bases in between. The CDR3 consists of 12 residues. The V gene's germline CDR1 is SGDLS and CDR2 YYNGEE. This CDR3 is CASSVAGRELFF. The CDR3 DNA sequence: TGTGCCAGCAGCGTAGCAGGGAGGGAACTGTTTTTT.

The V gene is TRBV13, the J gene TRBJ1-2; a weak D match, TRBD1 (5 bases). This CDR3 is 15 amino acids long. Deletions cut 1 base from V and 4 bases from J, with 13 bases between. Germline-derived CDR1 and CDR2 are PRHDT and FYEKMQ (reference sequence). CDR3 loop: CASSLEAGLGYGYTF. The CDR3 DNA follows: TGTGCCAGCAGCTTAGAGGCAGGGTTGGGCTATGGCTACACCTTC.